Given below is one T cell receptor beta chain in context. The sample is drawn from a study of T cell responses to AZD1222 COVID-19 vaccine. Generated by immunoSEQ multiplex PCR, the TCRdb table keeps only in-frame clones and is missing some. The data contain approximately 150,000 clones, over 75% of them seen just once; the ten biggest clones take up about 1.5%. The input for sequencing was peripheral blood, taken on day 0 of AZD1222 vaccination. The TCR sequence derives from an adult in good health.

Written as DNA, the CDR3 is TGTGCCAGCAGCTCAGAAAACAGGCGTCTAGGAGGAAACACCATATATTTT. Translation gives CASSSENRRLGGNTIYF. This chain uses TRBV13 with TRBJ1-3, with a possible D match to TRBD1 (5 bases). The length of the CDR3 is 17 residues. Germline V gene sequence: CDR1 PRHDT, CDR2 FYEKMQ (reference sequence). V lost 4 bases and J lost 4, with 20 bases in between.